This TCR beta chain was documented in a study of blood T cell repertoires in COVID-19. Overall study context: Spain, Italy and the United States supplied samples that represented acute and convalescent COVID-19.

This CDR3 contains 9 residues. The V gene lost 10 bases and the J gene lost 14 bases, with 12 bases spanning the gap. Germline V gives CDR1 SGHAT, CDR2 FQNNGV. In the authors' methods: Reference gene primer amplification yielded estimated nucleated cell counts. TCRdb's table, derived via immunoSEQ multiplex PCR, lists solely in-frame clones and lacks some. That table supplies the V and J calls and clone size; D and trimming were determined from the DNA. The sample includes about 120,000 clones, nearly 80% of them seen just once. The rearrangement joins TRBV11-2 to TRBJ2-1; D perhaps matches TRBD2 (5 bases). Sequences were obtained from peripheral blood. This receptor was obtained from a woman aged 80 or over with active or convalescent COVID-19. The CDR3 DNA reads TGTGCCAACGGGTGGGAGAAGTTCTTC. It codes for CANGWEKFF.